These 13 T cell receptor beta chains originate from one sample sequenced in a study of T cell changes during pregnancy in multiple sclerosis. The repertoire was sequenced with immunoSEQ multiplex PCR; TCRdb's copy has only in-frame clones and lacks some. The table lists approximately 70,000 clones, 92% of them singletons. Source: peripheral blood, taken after pregnancy. All receptors come from a female donor with multiple sclerosis, enrolled in a pregnancy study.

This chain connects TRBV4-1 to TRBJ1-2; D may be TRBD1 (6 bases). This CDR3 comprises 14 residues. Germline CDR1 is MGHRA and CDR2 is YSYEKL. V lost 2 bases and J 4 bases, leaving 11 bases between the germline ends. Written as DNA, the CDR3 is TGCGCCAGCAGCCAACAACAGGGTGGCTATGGCTACACCTTC. Its translation is CASSQQQGGYGYTF.

The J gene is TRBJ2-7, the V gene TRBV10-1; 8 bases map to TRBD1. The CDR3 loop spans 14 amino acids. The germline V gene has CDR1 WNHNN and CDR2 SYGVQD (reference sequence). With 3 bases clipped from V and 5 bases from J, the junction kept 6 bases outside the gene matches. The CDR3 loop is CASSDRDRPNEQYF. The CDR3, as DNA: TGCGCCAGCAGTGATCGGGACAGGCCCAACGAGCAGTACTTC.

The gene calls are TRBV14 and TRBJ2-3; a weak D match, TRBD2 (6 bases). The V gene lost 4 bases and the J gene lost 10 bases, with 12 bases spanning the gap. The germline V gene has CDR1 SGHDN and CDR2 FVKESK. The CDR3 sequence is 12 residues long. The CDR3 bases are TGTGCCAGCAGCCGTGCGGGGCTTGCGCAGTATTTT. It codes for CASSRAGLAQYF.

CDR3 in DNA: TGTGCCAGCAGTGAAGGGGGCGGGAGGATTTCCTACAATGAGCAGTTCTTC. Amino acids: CASSEGGGRISYNEQFF. The chain uses TRBV6-1 and TRBJ2-1, with TRBD2 matching over 8 bases. V lost 1 base and J lost 1; bases outside the gene matches: 6. This CDR3 has 17 residues. Germline V gives CDR1 MNHNS, CDR2 SASEGT.

The V call is TRBV10-1, the J call TRBJ2-7; 7 nucleotides match TRBD1. This CDR3 region has 15 residues. V gave up 3 bases and J gave up 3 bases; unmatched junction bases: 8. The germline gives CDR1 WNHNN, CDR2 SYGVQD (reference sequence). In nucleotides, the CDR3 is TGCGCCAGCAGTGACCCCGCCGGGACAGACTACGAGCAGTACTTC. Its protein product is CASSDPAGTDYEQYF.

The gene calls are TRBV5-4 and TRBJ2-1; perhaps TRBD2 as D (6 bases). Trimming removed 6 bases from V and 12 bases from J, with 16 bases in between. The CDR3 contains 12 residues. Germline V CDR1 and CDR2: SGHNT, YYREEE (reference sequence). The CDR3 here is CASNTLADRQFF. The CDR3 DNA reads as TGTGCCAGCAACACCTTAGCGGACCGGCAGTTCTTC.

This clone showed up just a few times. The chain recombines TRBV30 with TRBJ1-5; no reliable D call. This CDR3 spans 14 amino acids. V lost 1 base and J lost 5, with 12 bases in between. Germline-derived CDR1 and CDR2 are GTSNPN and SVGIG (reference sequence). In nucleotides, the CDR3 is TGTGCCTGGAGTGGAACTGCGGGTGATCAGCCCCAGCATTTT. It specifies CAWSGTAGDQPQHF.

The V and J genes are TRBV28 and TRBJ2-7; D is unclear. Per germline, CDR1 MDHEN and CDR2 SYDVKM. The CDR3 consists of 12 residues. V was cut by 6 bases and J by 3 bases, with 9 bases left in between. CDR3 DNA: TGTGCCAGCAGAAGAGGCGGCTACGAGCAGTACTTC. Its translation is CASRRGGYEQYF.

This rearrangement joins TRBV9 to TRBJ2-7; a possible D gene is TRBD1 (6 bases). Trimming took 3 bases from V and 4 from J, leaving 8 bases between them. This CDR3 comprises 12 residues. Per the germline V gene, CDR1 is SGDLS and CDR2 is YYNGEE. CDR3 residues: CASSATGYEQYF. DNA for the CDR3: TGTGCCAGCAGCGCCACAGGGTACGAGCAGTACTTC.

V usage is TRBV18 and J usage is TRBJ1-2; tentative D call: TRBD1 (6 bases). V was pared by 5 bases and J by 4 bases, with 11 bases between. The CDR3 is made up of 13 amino acids. CDR1 and CDR2 (germline): KGHSH, LQKENI. The CDR3 reads CASSTGNAYGYTF. DNA for the CDR3: TGTGCCAGCTCAACAGGGAACGCCTATGGCTACACCTTC.

CDR3 nucleotide sequence: TGTGCCAGCGGGAGAACCGCTAGTCTAAACACTGAAGCTTTCTTT. It translates to CASGRTASLNTEAFF. V and J are TRBV14 and TRBJ1-1, with D hard to call. The V end lost 8 bases, the J end lost 2 bases, and 18 bases lay between the germline ends. This CDR3 contains 15 residues. Per germline, CDR1 SGHDN and CDR2 FVKESK.

This chain joins TRBV6-5 and TRBJ2-7; D not certain. The CDR3 is made up of 12 amino acids. Germline assignment: CDR1 MNHEY and CDR2 SVGAGI. The V and J ends lost 8 bases and 3 bases respectively, with 11 bases between them. The CDR3: CASRSPYYEQYF. The CDR3 DNA sequence: TGTGCCAGCCGCAGTCCGTACTACGAGCAGTACTTC.

The chain recombines TRBV29-1 with TRBJ2-6; D is possibly TRBD1 (5 bases). The ends were cut back, 7 bases at V and 2 bases at J, with 18 bases in the middle. Germline values: CDR1 SQVTM, CDR2 ANQGSEA. This CDR3 region has 16 residues. The CDR3 loop reads CSASMGREAGANVLTF. The DNA of the CDR3 is TGCAGCGCGTCGATGGGGCGAGAGGCTGGGGCCAACGTCCTGACTTTC.